This is a list of T cell receptor beta chains from one sample in a study of T cell changes during pregnancy in multiple sclerosis. Sequenced by immunoSEQ multiplex PCR; TCRdb stores in-frame clones only, minus some. The data hold under 55,000 clones, with about 89% observed a single time. The sequences come from CD8+ T cells from peripheral blood mononuclear cells, collected after pregnancy. These receptors were taken from a female donor with multiple sclerosis, enrolled in a pregnancy study. CDR3s include the opening cysteine and the closing phenylalanine or tryptophan. D genes are given only for firm matches. Size values are once, few and many counts, or a class for expanded clones, and some rows have none.

TRBV19	.	TRBD2	TRBJ2-3	TGTGCCAGTAGTAGCGGGGGTTCAGATACGCAGTATTTT	CASSSGGSDTQYF
TRBV2	once	.	TRBJ1-6	TGTGCCAGCAACCGACAGTACTATAATTCACCCCTCCACTTT	CASNRQYYNSPLHF
TRBV29-1	.	TRBD2	TRBJ2-1	TGCAGCGTTGGCGGACTAGGACTATACAATGAGCAGTTCTTC	CSVGGLGLYNEQFF
TRBV7-3	.	.	TRBJ1-1	TGTGCCAGCAGCTCCGTTCCTGGCTTGAACACTGAAGCTTTCTTT	CASSSVPGLNTEAFF
TRBV27	.	TRBD1	TRBJ2-5	TGTGCCAGCAGTTGGGGACAGAAGGAGACCCAGTACTTC	CASSWGQKETQYF
TRBV6-1	.	.	TRBJ1-6	TGTGCCAGCAGTGAATTGTCAGGGGCAGGTTCACCCCTCCACTTT	CASSELSGAGSPLHF
TRBV19	.	TRBD1	TRBJ1-6	TGTGCCAGTAGATACAGGGGCTCCTATAATTCACCCCTCCACTTT	CASRYRGSYNSPLHF
TRBV7-9	.	.	TRBJ2-1	TGTGCCAGCAGCTCCTCCATGGGAACAGGGTACAATGAGCAGTTCTTC	CASSSSMGTGYNEQFF
TRBV29-1	.	TRBD1	TRBJ2-7	TGCAGCGTTGAAACGGACAGGGGCCCCTACGAGCAGTACTTC	CSVETDRGPYEQYF
TRBV5-6	.	TRBD1	TRBJ1-5	TGTGCCAGCAGCCAAGCCAACAGGGGTTATCAGCCCCAGCATTTT	CASSQANRGYQPQHF
TRBV10-3	.	TRBD1	TRBJ1-5	TGTGCCACCTCCACAGGGGGCAGCAATCAGCCCCAGCATTTT	CATSTGGSNQPQHF
TRBV6-6	.	.	TRBJ1-5	TGTGCCAGCAGTTACCTGGGGGGGGGCGACAATCAGCCCCAGCATTTT	CASSYLGGGDNQPQHF
TRBV10-3	.	.	TRBJ2-5	TGTGCCACCTCCAGACAGGAGGCCCAAGAGACCCAGTACTTC	CATSRQEAQETQYF
TRBV2	.	TRBD2	TRBJ2-7	TGTGCCAGCAGTGACCCGGGGGGGCTTTCCTACGAGCAGTACTTC	CASSDPGGLSYEQYF
TRBV7-9	.	.	TRBJ2-5	TGTGTCTGTGACGCGGGAGAGACCCAGTACTTC	CVCDAGETQYF
TRBV7-9	.	.	TRBJ1-4	TGTGCCAGCAGCTCCGACAGGAATAATGAAAAACTGTTTTTT	CASSSDRNNEKLFF
TRBV9	.	.	TRBJ2-7	TGTGCCAGCAGCCCCGACACGGTGGGAGGCGAGCAGTACTTC	CASSPDTVGGEQYF
TRBV27	.	.	TRBJ2-7	TGTGCCACCTCGCACGGGTTCTCCTACGAGCAGTACTTC	CATSHGFSYEQYF
TRBV11-1	.	TRBD1	TRBJ1-4	TGTGCCAGCAGCTTAGCGCCACGGACAGGATCCGACTTTGAAAAACTGTTTTTT	CASSLAPRTGSDFEKLFF
TRBV6-6	.	TRBD1	TRBJ2-5	TGTGCCAGCAGTTACGTTCTAGGACAGGGTAAAGAGACCCAGTACTTC	CASSYVLGQGKETQYF
TRBV7-8	.	TRBD2	TRBJ2-2	TGTGCCAGCAGCTCTCCCCGGGGGGTCCCGAACACCGGGGAGCTGTTTTTT	CASSSPRGVPNTGELFF
TRBV9	.	TRBD2	TRBJ2-1	TGTGCCAGCAGCGTAGACGGGAGGACTAGCGGGGGGCGCTCCTACAATGAGCAGTTCTTC	CASSVDGRTSGGRSYNEQFF
TRBV7-9	.	TRBD1	TRBJ2-5	TGTGCCAGCAGCCAGGACAGGGAAGAGACCCAGTACTTC	CASSQDREETQYF
TRBV5-6	once	.	TRBJ2-7	TGTGCCAGCAGCTTGCTCGGCTACGAGCAGTACTTC	CASSLLGYEQYF
TRBV13	.	.	TRBJ1-2	TGTGCCAGCGTGACAGAGAACTATGGCTACACCTTC	CASVTENYGYTF
TRBV7-8	.	TRBD1	TRBJ2-7	TGTGCCAGCAGCTTATGGGGCCGGGACAGCTCCTACGAGCAGTACTTC	CASSLWGRDSSYEQYF
TRBV2	.	TRBD1	TRBJ1-1	TGTGCCAAGGACAGGGGGGGAACTGAAGCTTTCTTT	CAKDRGGTEAFF
TRBV5-6	.	TRBD1	TRBJ1-1	TGTGCCAGCACCCCCGGGACAGCGAACACTGAAGCTTTCTTT	CASTPGTANTEAFF
TRBV13	.	.	TRBJ1-4	TGTGCCAGCAGCGCGCGGGGGACTAATGAAAAACTGTTTTTT	CASSARGTNEKLFF
TRBV27	.	TRBD2	TRBJ2-1	TGTGCCAGTAGTGGACTAGCCGCTGCTCTAGGCCCGAACAATGAGCAGTTCTTC	CASSGLAAALGPNNEQFF
TRBV11-2	.	.	TRBJ2-7	TGTGCCAGCAGCTCCGGGACGGGGGCCTACGAGCAGTACTTC	CASSSGTGAYEQYF
TRBV6-5	.	.	TRBJ1-4	TGTGCCAGCAGTAACAGGGTATATAATGAAAAACTGTTTTTT	CASSNRVYNEKLFF
TRBV7-3	few	TRBD1	TRBJ1-2	TGTGCCAGCAGCCTAGGGGGCCGGATCCAGAGCTATGGCTACACCTTC	CASSLGGRIQSYGYTF
TRBV13	.	TRBD2	TRBJ2-1	TGTGCCAGCAGCTCCGGACTAGTAGCCAACAATGAGCAGTTCTTC	CASSSGLVANNEQFF
TRBV5-6	.	TRBD1	TRBJ1-2	TGTGCCAGCAGCCGTGACAGGGGAAGAGGCTACACCTTC	CASSRDRGRGYTF
TRBV27	.	.	TRBJ1-5	TGTGCCAGCGGCGCGGGGTTCAATCAGCCCCAGCATTTT	CASGAGFNQPQHF
TRBV9	.	.	TRBJ2-1	TGTGCCAGCAGCACATCAGGGGCAGGGGCTTACAATGAGCAGTTCTTC	CASSTSGAGAYNEQFF
TRBV15	.	TRBD1	TRBJ2-2	TGTGCCACCAGCAGAGAGGGACAGGGAGGGAACGGGGAGCTGTTTTTT	CATSREGQGGNGELFF
TRBV5-1	.	.	TRBJ2-1	TGCGCCAGCAGCTTGTCATCCCGGGGTCCGTCCTACAATGAGCAGTTCTTC	CASSLSSRGPSYNEQFF
TRBV11-2	.	.	TRBJ2-5	TGTGCCAGCAGCTTAGCCTTTTACAGGAAAGAGACCCAGTACTTC	CASSLAFYRKETQYF
TRBV19	.	TRBD1	TRBJ1-1	TGTGCCAGTAGTCCCGGGACAGGAGTCACTGAAGCTTTCTTT	CASSPGTGVTEAFF
TRBV6-1	.	.	TRBJ1-1	TGTGCCAGCAGTGAAGTGTCGGGCACTGAAGCTTTCTTT	CASSEVSGTEAFF
TRBV5-6	.	.	TRBJ1-1	TGTGCCAGCAGCTTGGTCAGAATGAACACTGAAGCTTTCTTT	CASSLVRMNTEAFF
TRBV13	once	TRBD1	TRBJ1-2	TGTGCCAGCAGCTTAGGAGGGACAGGGGGAGATGGCTACACCTTC	CASSLGGTGGDGYTF
TRBV2	.	.	TRBJ1-6	TGTGCCAGCAGAAACAACATCGGGGGGAATTCACCCCTCCACTTT	CASRNNIGGNSPLHF
TRBV30	.	.	TRBJ2-1	TGTGCCTGGGATCTAAACGGTGAGCAGTTCTTC	CAWDLNGEQFF
TRBV25-1	.	.	TRBJ2-7	TGTGCCAGCACTGCGGGGCTCTACGAGCAGTACTTC	CASTAGLYEQYF
TRBV15	.	TRBD2	TRBJ2-1	TGTGCCACCATAGGAGCTAGCGGGGGGAGGCAGTTCTTC	CATIGASGGRQFF
TRBV9	few	.	TRBJ1-1	TGTGCCAGCAGCGAGGACTATGGGGACACTGAAGCTTTCTTT	CASSEDYGDTEAFF